The 5 T cell receptor beta chains reported below all come from one sample, sequenced in a study of T cell responses to AZD1222 COVID-19 vaccine. TCRdb keeps only in-frame clones here, not all; method: immunoSEQ multiplex PCR. The data show just under 55,000 clones, 87% seen once. The sample in question was peripheral blood, obtained on day 0 of AZD1222 vaccination. Every receptor here comes from an adult in good health.

The gene calls are TRBV7-2 and TRBJ2-7, with 10 bases identical to TRBD2. The CDR3 spans 15 residues. The germline V gene encodes CDR1 SGHTA and CDR2 FQGNSA. V lost 3 bases, J lost 3 bases, and 5 bases stayed unmatched. The CDR3 DNA sequence: TGTGCCAGCAGCTTTCGGACTAGCGGACTCTACGAGCAGTACTTC. Translated: CASSFRTSGLYEQYF.

The rearrangement links TRBV6-1 to TRBJ2-7, with 10 bases that match TRBD1. Germline-derived CDR1 and CDR2 are MNHNS and SASEGT. Losses at the gene ends were 2 bases for V and 3 bases for J; bases not matched to a gene: 7. The CDR3 spans 16 residues. The CDR3 sequence: CASSETRTGGGYEQYF. The CDR3 DNA sequence: TGTGCCAGCAGTGAAACGCGGACAGGGGGTGGCTACGAGCAGTACTTC.

The count of this clone is one. This CDR3 reads CASKTGAGSGANVLTF. The CDR3 region has the DNA TGTGCCAGCAAGACAGGGGCAGGGTCTGGGGCCAACGTCCTGACTTTC. This chain joins TRBV13 and TRBJ2-6; 8 positions match TRBD1. V lost 7 bases and J lost 1; bases outside the gene matches: 6. This CDR3 has 16 residues. Germline assignment: CDR1 PRHDT and CDR2 FYEKMQ (reference sequence).

A few counts support this clone. The V gene is TRBV5-1, the J gene TRBJ2-2; 10 positions match TRBD1. This CDR3 contains 15 residues. Germline V CDR1 and CDR2: SGHRS, YFSETQ. With V trimmed by 4 bases and J by 5 bases, 5 bases remained unmatched. The DNA for the CDR3 is TGCGCCAGCAGCCCCGGGACAGGGGTAACCGGGGAGCTGTTTTTT. Residues: CASSPGTGVTGELFF.

The chain combines TRBV28 with TRBJ2-7; tentative D call: TRBD1 (6 bases). Germline assignment: CDR1 MDHEN and CDR2 SYDVKM. Trimming took off 3 bases at V and 4 bases at J, with 7 bases between the two ends. This CDR3 spans 12 amino acids. CDR3 amino acids: CASSFDRYEQYF. The CDR3 DNA reads TGTGCCAGCAGTTTCGACAGGTACGAGCAGTACTTC.